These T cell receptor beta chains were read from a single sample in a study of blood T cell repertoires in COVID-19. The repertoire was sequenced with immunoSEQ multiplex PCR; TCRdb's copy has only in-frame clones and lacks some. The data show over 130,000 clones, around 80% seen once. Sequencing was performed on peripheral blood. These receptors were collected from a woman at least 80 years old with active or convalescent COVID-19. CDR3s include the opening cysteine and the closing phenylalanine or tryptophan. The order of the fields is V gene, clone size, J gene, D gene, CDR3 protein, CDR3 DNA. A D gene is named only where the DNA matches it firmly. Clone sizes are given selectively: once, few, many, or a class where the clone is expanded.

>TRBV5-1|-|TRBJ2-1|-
CASSLFTAPQGEQFF
TGCGCCAGCAGCTTGTTTACAGCTCCTCAGGGTGAGCAGTTCTTC
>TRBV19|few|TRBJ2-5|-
CASSISSAETQYF
TGTGCCAGTAGTATTTCTAGCGCAGAGACCCAGTACTTC
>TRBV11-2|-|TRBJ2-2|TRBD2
CASSSQAGKTGELFF
TGTGCCAGCAGCTCACAAGCGGGGAAAACCGGGGAGCTGTTTTTT
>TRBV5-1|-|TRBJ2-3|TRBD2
CASSLWGGTNRPTIGTDTQYF
TGCGCCAGCAGCCTATGGGGGGGGACCAACAGACCGACCATTGGCACAGATACGCAGTATTTT
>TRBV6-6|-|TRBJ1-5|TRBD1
CASRPGTGGNQPQHF
TGTGCCAGCAGGCCCGGGACAGGCGGCAATCAGCCCCAGCATTTT
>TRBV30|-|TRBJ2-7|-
CAWSRTDQFYEQYF
TGTGCCTGGAGCCGGACAGACCAGTTCTACGAGCAGTACTTC
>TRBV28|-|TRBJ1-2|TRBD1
CASQSWAGGNYGYTF
TGTGCCAGCCAGAGTTGGGCAGGGGGTAACTATGGCTACACCTTC
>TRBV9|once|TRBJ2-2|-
CASSVTNTGELFF
TGTGCCAGCAGCGTTACGAACACCGGGGAGCTGTTTTTT
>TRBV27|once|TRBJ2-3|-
CASSSSGVTQYF
TGTGCCAGCAGTTCCTCAGGGGTGACGCAGTATTTT
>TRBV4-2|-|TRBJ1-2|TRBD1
CASSPRTGHPYYGYTF
TGTGCCAGCAGCCCCCGGACAGGGCATCCGTACTATGGCTACACCTTC
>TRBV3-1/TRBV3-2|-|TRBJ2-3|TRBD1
CASSRGTGEVTDTQYF
TGTGCCAGCAGCCGCGGGACAGGGGAGGTCACAGATACGCAGTATTTT
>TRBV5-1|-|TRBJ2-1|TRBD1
CASSPRQGWNEQFF
TGCGCCAGCAGCCCCCGACAGGGGTGGAATGAGCAGTTCTTC
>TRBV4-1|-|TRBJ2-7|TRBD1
CASSHPGQGYEQYF
TGCGCCAGCAGCCACCCGGGACAGGGGTACGAGCAGTACTTC
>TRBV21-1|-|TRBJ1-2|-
CASSSLTGNYGYTF
TGTGCCAGCAGCTCCCTGACGGGGAACTATGGCTACACCTTC
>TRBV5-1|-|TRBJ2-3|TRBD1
CASSLSGTGVGDTQYF
TGCGCCAGCAGCTTGTCTGGGACAGGGGTCGGAGATACGCAGTATTTT
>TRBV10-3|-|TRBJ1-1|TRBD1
CAISRQGNTEAFF
TGTGCCATCAGTCGACAGGGGAACACTGAAGCTTTCTTT
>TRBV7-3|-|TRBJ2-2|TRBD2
CASKEEGTSNTGELFF
TGTGCCAGCAAGGAGGAGGGGACTAGCAACACCGGGGAGCTGTTTTTT
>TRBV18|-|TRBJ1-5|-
CASSLSNGRGQPQHF
TGTGCCAGCTCACTCTCAAATGGGAGGGGGCAGCCCCAGCATTTT
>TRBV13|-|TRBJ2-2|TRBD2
CASSLRRSGGNTGELFF
TGTGCCAGCAGTTTAAGGCGAAGCGGGGGTAATACCGGGGAGCTGTTTTTT
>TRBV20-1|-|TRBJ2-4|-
CSVSRGDIQYF
TGCAGTGTGTCTAGAGGTGACATTCAGTACTTC
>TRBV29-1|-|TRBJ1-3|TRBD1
CSVDRGQVGNTIYF
TGCAGCGTTGACCGGGGACAGGTGGGCAACACCATATATTTT
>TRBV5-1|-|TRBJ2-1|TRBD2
CASSLPGGAYNEQFF
TGCGCCAGCAGCTTGCCCGGGGGGGCTTACAATGAGCAGTTCTTC
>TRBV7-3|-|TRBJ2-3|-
CASSLLAVRTDTQYF
TGTGCCAGCAGTCTACTAGCTGTTAGGACAGATACGCAGTATTTT
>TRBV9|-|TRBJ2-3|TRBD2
CASSVASTSGGTDTQYF
TGTGCCAGCAGCGTAGCGTCGACTAGCGGGGGCACAGATACGCAGTATTTT
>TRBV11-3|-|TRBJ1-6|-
CASSYQFRGTPLHF
TGTGCCAGCAGCTATCAATTCAGGGGTACACCCCTCCACTTT
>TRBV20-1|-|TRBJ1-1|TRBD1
CSPEGATAFF
TGCAGTCCCGAGGGGGCGACGGCTTTCTTT